This TCR beta chain originates from a study of spatial heterogeneity in lung cancer. Study results and caveats: Coverage of tumor T cells was estimated at approximately 7% for alpha chains and 13% to 15% for beta chains. Counts of expanded alpha and beta TCRs within tumors tracked the tumor nonsynonymous mutation count.

The time point was: sample taken at primary tumor resection. Material for sequencing was whole RNA from tumor, nontumor lung or frozen PBMC, left unsorted. This clonotype occurred many times. Its antigen is not identified. Germline lookup yields CDR1 MNHEY and CDR2 SVGAGI. The V and J ends lost 6 bases and 6 bases respectively, with 15 bases between them. This CDR3 is 13 amino acids long. MiXCR, run by TCRdb on the 5' RACE reads, gives a single entry per CDR3 protein. The table records about 30,000 distinct CDR3 sequences, 7% to 7.5% of them present only once. The receptor's source is a male donor with early-stage non-small cell lung cancer. The rearrangement uses TRBV6-5 and TRBJ2-7; a weak D match, TRBD1 (6 bases). The source material was lung tumor tissue, sampled at surgery. As DNA, the CDR3 is TGTGCCAGCAGCCTACAGGGTTGGGGCGAGCAGTACTTC. Translation gives CASSLQGWGEQYF.